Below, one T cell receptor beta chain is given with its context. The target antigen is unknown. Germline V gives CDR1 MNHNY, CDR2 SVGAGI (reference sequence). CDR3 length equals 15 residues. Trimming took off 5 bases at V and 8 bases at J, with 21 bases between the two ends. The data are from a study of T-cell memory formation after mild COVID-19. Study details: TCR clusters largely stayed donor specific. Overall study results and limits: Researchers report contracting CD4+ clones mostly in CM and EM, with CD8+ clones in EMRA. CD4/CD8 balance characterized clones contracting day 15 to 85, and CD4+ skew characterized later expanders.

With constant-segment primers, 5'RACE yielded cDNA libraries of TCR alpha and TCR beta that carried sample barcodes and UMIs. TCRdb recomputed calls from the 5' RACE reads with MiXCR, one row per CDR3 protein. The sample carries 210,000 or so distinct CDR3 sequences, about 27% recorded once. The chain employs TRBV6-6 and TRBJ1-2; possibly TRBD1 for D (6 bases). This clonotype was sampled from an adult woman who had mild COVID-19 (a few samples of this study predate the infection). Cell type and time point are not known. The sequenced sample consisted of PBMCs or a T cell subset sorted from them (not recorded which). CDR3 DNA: TGTGCCAGCAGTACCCGGGCGGGGGCGTCGGACGGCTACACCTTC. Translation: CASSTRAGASDGYTF.